This TCR beta chain was sequenced in a study of blood T cells in healthy people across ages. The CDR3 runs to 14 residues. Germline V gene data show CDR1 as SGHRS and CDR2 as YFSETQ. V lost 0 bases and J lost 7, with 13 bases in between. Findings and caveats of the study: Diversity estimates drawn from one million T cells were deemed underestimates.

Using a J-beta primer mix together with a sample-barcoded 5' primer, a second PCR was run for roughly 7 to 11 cycles. TCRdb reanalysed the 5' RACE reads using MiXCR and keeps one entry per CDR3 protein. Here the sample spans about 540,000 distinct CDR3 sequences, less than 25% being singletons. Worth noting for this clonotype: What it recognizes is unknown.

Peripheral blood, about 10 milliliters per donor, was collected. Every sample yielded at least 6.5 million isolated PBMCs. This sample was shared with a second study, whose subject was T cells of mothers and their children. That source adds: There were over 9 million TCR beta CDR3 reads from each mother and several million from each child.

Sample: blood. The receptor was derived from a boy aged 10-17 years in good health. The J gene is TRBJ2-5, the V gene TRBV5-1; maybe TRBD1 (5 bases). CDR3 nucleotide sequence: TGCGCCAGCAGCTTGGAAGTAGGGGTGGTGACCCAGTACTTC. This encodes CASSLEVGVVTQYF.